This T cell receptor beta chain is from a study of Graves' ophthalmopathy and Graves' hyperthyroidism. Study-level points and caveats: Sensitivity of around 70% and specificity of about 72% were achieved by the model that predicted ophthalmopathy progression. Clonotypes were expanded in thyroid at above 0.001 frequency, and most also appeared in blood.

In this sample, this clonotype turned up many times. Its target is unknown. This CDR3 region has 15 residues. V lost 2 bases, J lost 5 bases, and 7 bases stayed unmatched. Looked up from germline, CDR1 is SEHNR and CDR2 is FQNEAQ (reference sequence). TCR beta CDR3 regions were amplified from RNA transcripts. The library came from an HTBI-primed first-round RT-PCR and a second-round multiplex PCR. TCRdb re-called the multiplex PCR reads with MiXCR, one entry per CDR3 protein. The sample includes over a million distinct CDR3 sequences, about two fifths of them seen just once. This chain joins TRBV7-9 and TRBJ2-7, with 9 positions matching TRBD1. The source of this sequence is an adult man with Graves' hyperthyroidism. The sample consisted of peripheral blood or thyroid tissue (not recorded which). The chain's CDR3 is CASSLLQGANDEQYF. In DNA form, the CDR3 reads TGTGCCAGCAGCTTACTACAGGGGGCGAACGACGAGCAGTACTTC.